The present entry profiles one T cell receptor beta chain with its context. Sequencing was performed with immunoSEQ multiplex PCR; in TCRdb, only in-frame clones are kept and a portion is missing. The table records some 210,000 clones, 80% to 90% of them present only once. This CDR3 region has 13 residues. Trimming pared 4 bases from V and 7 bases from J, leaving 13 bases between. CDR1 and CDR2 (germline): LGHDT, YNNKEL (reference sequence). These data are taken from a study of blood T cell repertoires in COVID-19. Across about two dozen US areas, participants ranged in age from about 18 to 100 years. Assignments of participants to cohorts depended upon their own reported clinical history.

The sequenced sample was PBMCs or T cells enriched from blood (not recorded which). The TCR sequence derives from a middle-aged man who had recovered from COVID-19. This chain uses TRBV3-1 (or the pseudogene TRBV3-2) with TRBJ1-2, with a tentative D call TRBD1 (5 bases). This chain's CDR3 is CASSLEVGGGYTF. The DNA of the CDR3 is TGTGCCAGCAGCCTGGAAGTGGGGGGTGGCTACACCTTC.